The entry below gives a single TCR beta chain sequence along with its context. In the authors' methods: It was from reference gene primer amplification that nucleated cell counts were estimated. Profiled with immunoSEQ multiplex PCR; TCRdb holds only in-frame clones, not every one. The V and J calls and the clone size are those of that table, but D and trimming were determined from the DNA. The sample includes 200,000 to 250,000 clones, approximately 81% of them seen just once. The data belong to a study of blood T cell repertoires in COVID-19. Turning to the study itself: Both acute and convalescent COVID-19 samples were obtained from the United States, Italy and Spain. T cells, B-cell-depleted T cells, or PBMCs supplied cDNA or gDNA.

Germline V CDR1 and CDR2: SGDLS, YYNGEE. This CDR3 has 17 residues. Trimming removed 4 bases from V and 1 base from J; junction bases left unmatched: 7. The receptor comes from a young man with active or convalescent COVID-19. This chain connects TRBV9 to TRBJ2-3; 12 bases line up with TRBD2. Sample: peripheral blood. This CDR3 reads CASSIWPSGGGTDTQYF. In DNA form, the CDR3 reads TGTGCCAGCAGCATTTGGCCTAGCGGGGGGGGCACAGATACGCAGTATTTT.